The 32 T cell receptor beta chains listed next were all sequenced from one sample in a study of Tregs in tolerant kidney transplant recipients. TCRdb's table, derived via immunoSEQ multiplex PCR, lists solely in-frame clones and lacks some. This sample's clone table lists more than 45,000 clones. Sequenced here: CD4+ T cells from blood, sampled before the transplant. The receptors derive from a human donor who received a combined kidney and bone marrow transplant.

Of note for this clone: The read halts 3 residues ahead of the CDR3 end, with the missing end drawn from the germline J gene. The J gene is TRBJ2-5, the V gene TRBV20-1; 7 bases line up with TRBD1. This CDR3 is 14 amino acids long. V was clipped by 4 bases and J by 4 bases; unmatched bases: 9. CDR1 DFQATT and CDR2 SNEGSKA come from the germline V gene (reference sequence). The CDR3 protein is CSATRRGGLETQYF. The CDR3 bases that were read are TGCAGTGCTACCCGGAGAGGGGGCCTAGAGACC.

Points on this clone: The read finishes 3 residues shy of the CDR3 end, and the germline J gene is used to complete it. This chain joins TRBV6-2 or TRBV6-3 and TRBJ2-3; D is unresolved. Trimming took off 0 bases at V and 2 bases at J, with 6 bases between the two ends. CDR3 length: 14 amino acids. Germline-derived CDR1 and CDR2 are MNHEY and SVGEGT. The part of the CDR3 DNA that was read is TGTGCCAGCAGTTACTCTGCTACCACAGATACG. It translates to CASSYSATTDT. The whole CDR3 reads CASSYSATTDTQYF.

In the case of this clone: Read coverage stops 3 residues before the CDR3 terminus; the germline J gene supplies the remainder. The chain recombines TRBV2 with TRBJ2-1, with TRBD1 identical over 9 bases. V trimming: 4 bases; J trimming: 3 bases; junction bases outside the gene matches: 4. Germline values: CDR1 SNHLY, CDR2 FYNNEI. CDR3 length: 15 amino acids. CDR3 amino acids: CASSADRGYYNEQFF. The part of the CDR3 DNA that was read is TGTGCCAGCAGTGCGGACAGGGGATACTACAATGAG.

To note about this clone: The CDR3 extends 3 residues past the end of the read, so its final part is completed from the germline J gene. This rearrangement joins TRBV7-8 to TRBJ2-7; 9 bases are shared with TRBD1. The CDR3 has 13 amino acids. With V trimmed by 7 bases and J by 5 bases, 6 bases remained unmatched. In germline, CDR1 is SGHVS, CDR2 FQNEAQ. This CDR3 is CASNRDRVDEQYF. The CDR3 bases that were read are TGTGCCAGCAATCGGGACAGGGTCGACGAG.

Comment on this clone: The CDR3 extends 3 residues past the end of the read, so its final part is completed from the germline J gene. The chain links TRBV6-2 or TRBV6-3 to TRBJ1-3; D unclear. The CDR3 covers 17 residues. The V end lost 2 bases, the J end lost 0 bases, and 14 bases lay between the germline ends. Per the germline V gene, CDR1 is MNHEY and CDR2 is SVGEGT. CDR3 in amino acids: CASSYPGWPYSGNTIYF. The CDR3 DNA, read in part, is TGTGCCAGCAGTTACCCCGGGTGGCCTTACTCTGGAAACACC.

Points on this clone: The read ends 3 residues shy of where the CDR3 ends; the end is completed using the germline J gene. The chain recombines TRBV5-1 with TRBJ2-2; 9 bases match TRBD1. Germline CDR1 SGHRS, CDR2 YFSETQ. The CDR3 totals 15 residues. V gave up 4 bases and J gave up 7 bases; unmatched junction bases: 8. Incomplete CDR3 DNA: TGCGCCAGCAGCCACGGGACAGGGAGAGTCGGGGAG. Translated: CASSHGTGRVGE. The CDR3, in full, reads CASSHGTGRVGELFF. The whole variable domain, remainder taken from reference TRBV5-1 and TRBJ2-2, is KAGVTQTPRYLIKTRGQQVTLSCSPISGHRSVSWYQQTPGQGLQFLFEYFSETQRNKGNFPGRFSGRQFSNSRSEMNVSTLELGDSALYLCASSHGTGRVGELFFGEGSRLTVL.

About this clone itself: The read ends 3 residues early relative to the CDR3; the germline J gene fills the gap. The rearrangement joins TRBV20-1 to TRBJ2-5, with TRBD2 matching 12 bases. The CDR3 has 17 amino acids. The J segment lost 4 bases and the V segment lost 4 bases, leaving 13 bases of the junction unmatched. Germline-derived CDR1 and CDR2 are DFQATT and SNEGSKA (reference sequence). CDR3 loop: CSAILASGRAGRETQYF. The sequenced CDR3 bases are TGCAGTGCTATCCTCGCTAGCGGGAGGGCCGGGAGAGAGACC.

Regarding this clone: The read terminates 3 residues before the CDR3 end, so the remaining end is supplied by the germline J gene. J is TRBJ2-7 and V is TRBV5-4; TRBD2 matches 8 bases. Germline CDR1 SGHNT, CDR2 YYREEE (reference sequence). Trimming removed 2 bases from V and 5 bases from J; junction bases left unmatched: 6. CDR3 length equals 14 residues. CDR3 in amino acids: CASSFGAGVHEQYF. The sequenced part of the CDR3 DNA is TGTGCCAGCAGCTTTGGAGCGGGAGTCCACGAG.

A remark on this clone: The read ends 3 residues early relative to the CDR3; the germline J gene fills the gap. Different DNA sequences within this sample yield the same CDR3. This chain joins TRBV18 and TRBJ2-5; tentatively, D is TRBD1 (5 bases). Trimming removed 2 bases from V and 4 bases from J, with 8 bases in between. The CDR3 is 13 amino acids. Per the germline V gene, CDR1 is KGHSH and CDR2 is LQKENI. The covered CDR3 bases are TGTGCCAGCTCACCAGGGCAGGGAGAGACC. Protein: CASSPGQGET. The CDR3 in full is CASSPGQGETQYF.

As concerns this clone: The read halts 3 residues ahead of the CDR3 end, with the missing end drawn from the germline J gene. The chain employs TRBV7-8 and TRBJ2-1; 10 bases agree with TRBD1. V was clipped by 3 bases and J by 0 bases; unmatched bases: 8. Germline V lookup: CDR1 SGHVS, CDR2 FQNEAQ. The CDR3 sequence is 18 residues long. Partial CDR3 DNA: TGTGCCAGCAGCTTGTACCCGGGACAGGGGCGCTCCTACAATGAG. Translating it yields CASSLYPGQGRSYNE. The entire CDR3 protein is CASSLYPGQGRSYNEQFF. Based on the CDR3 plus reference TRBV7-8 and TRBJ2-1, the full variable domain is GAGVSQSPRYKVAKRGQDVALRCDPISGHVSLFWYQQALGQGPEFLTYFQNEAQLDKSGLPSDRFFAERPEGSVSTLKIQRTQQEDSAVYLCASSLYPGQGRSYNEQFFGPGTRLTVL.

To note about this clone: Read sequence stops 3 residues before the CDR3 end, and the germline J gene provides the missing end. The chain recombines TRBV19 with TRBJ1-6, with a possible D match to TRBD1 (5 bases). The CDR3 runs 14 residues. V shed 3 bases and J shed 10 bases, with 13 bases lying between them. CDR1 and CDR2 (germline): LNHDA, SQIVND (reference sequence). CDR3 DNA, as far as it was read: TGTGCCAGTAGTATGGAGGCAGGGAGATCACCC. This codes for CASSMEAGRSP. The complete CDR3 reads CASSMEAGRSPLHF.

Remarks on this clone: Sequencing ends 3 residues short of the CDR3 end; the germline J gene provides the rest. The rearrangement uses TRBV2 and TRBJ1-5; D remains ambiguous. Trimming removed 5 bases at V and 2 bases at J, with 10 bases between. Germline-derived CDR1 and CDR2 are SNHLY and FYNNEI. The CDR3 sequence is 14 residues long. The chain's CDR3 is CASSMDGGNQPQHF. The sequenced part of the CDR3 DNA is TGTGCCAGCAGTATGGACGGGGGCAATCAGCCC.

Of note for this clone: One end of the junction does not line up with germline, which may come from a read error. The read ends 3 residues early relative to the CDR3; the germline J gene fills the gap. The chain couples TRBV7-7 to TRBJ2-5; 7 bases agree with TRBD1. Germline CDR1 and CDR2: SSHAT and FNYEAQ (reference sequence). This CDR3 has 13 residues. CDR3 amino acids: CASSWGQQETQYF. The part of the CDR3 DNA that was read is TGTGCTAGCAGCTGGGGACAGCAAGAGACC.

Worth noting for this clone: The sequence runs out 3 residues before the end of the CDR3; the remainder is reconstructed from the germline J gene. The V gene is TRBV18, the J gene TRBJ2-1; 11 positions match TRBD1. The germline gives CDR1 KGHSH, CDR2 LQKENI. After removal of 3 bases from V and 8 bases from J, the junction contained 6 bases not matched to a gene. This CDR3 has 15 amino acids. Incomplete CDR3 DNA: TGTGCCAGCTCACCTGGGCGGACAGGGGGCGATGAG. This sequence encodes CASSPGRTGGDE. From start to end, the CDR3 is CASSPGRTGGDEQFF.

As to this clone: With the read ending 3 residues before the CDR3 end, the germline J gene is used to fill in that end. The J gene is TRBJ1-5, the V gene TRBV19; 9 positions agree with TRBD1. The V and J ends lost 4 bases and 7 bases, in that order; junction bases with no gene match: 14. This CDR3 is built from 17 residues. The V gene's germline CDR1 is LNHDA and CDR2 SQIVND (reference sequence). CDR3 DNA (partial): TGTGCCAGTAGTAACCGACAGGGGGTAGGAGGTCGGCAGCCC. It translates to CASSNRQGVGGRQP. The full CDR3 reads CASSNRQGVGGRQPQHF.

With respect to this clone: From the germline J gene comes the end of the CDR3, since the read stops 3 residues before it. V and J are TRBV2 and TRBJ2-2; 8 bases map to TRBD1. The CDR3 contains 14 residues. V lost 6 bases, J lost 4 bases, and 4 bases stayed unmatched. Germline V gene sequence: CDR1 SNHLY, CDR2 FYNNEI. This CDR3 reads CASSQQGGTGELFF. The sequenced CDR3 bases are TGTGCCAGCAGCCAACAGGGGGGCACCGGGGAG.

A word on this clone: The read falls 3 residues short of the CDR3 end, and the missing part is taken from the germline J gene. V and J are TRBV5-1 and TRBJ2-3; 8 nucleotides match TRBD2. The CDR3 is made up of 16 amino acids. Losses at the gene ends were 4 bases for V and 4 bases for J; bases not matched to a gene: 11. CDR1 is SGHRS and CDR2 is YFSETQ in the germline V gene. Incomplete CDR3 DNA: TGCGCCAGCAGCGATTCAGCGGGAGCTTTGGCAGATACG. This encodes CASSDSAGALADT. The entire CDR3 protein reads CASSDSAGALADTQYF. Complete variable domain (other parts from reference TRBV5-1 and TRBJ2-3): KAGVTQTPRYLIKTRGQQVTLSCSPISGHRSVSWYQQTPGQGLQFLFEYFSETQRNKGNFPGRFSGRQFSNSRSEMNVSTLELGDSALYLCASSDSAGALADTQYFGPGTRLTVL.

Worth noting for this clone: The sequence runs out 3 residues before the end of the CDR3; the remainder is reconstructed from the germline J gene. This chain links TRBV7-2 with TRBJ2-1, with 9 bases identical to TRBD2. Germline trimming cut 5 bases from V and 9 bases from J; bases unmatched to any gene: 11. In germline, CDR1 is SGHTA, CDR2 FQGNSA. This CDR3 is built from 15 residues. The sequenced part of the CDR3 DNA is TGTGCCAGCAGCCAACCCCTAGCGGGACAGAGTGAG. Amino acid sequence: CASSQPLAGQSE. The CDR3 reads in full as CASSQPLAGQSEQFF.

Worth noting for this clone: The read is 3 residues too short to cover the CDR3 end, so that end is filled in from the germline J gene. The chain links TRBV5-5 to TRBJ2-7; 9 bases are shared with TRBD1. Germline V gene lookup returns CDR1 SGHKS and CDR2 YYEKEE (reference sequence). Trimming cost V 5 bases and J 3 bases; bases outside gene matches: 3. CDR3 length: 13 residues. The chain's CDR3 is CASSWDRVYEQYF. CDR3 DNA, as far as it was read: TGTGCCAGCAGTTGGGACAGGGTCTACGAG.

To note about this clone: The observed sequence ends 3 residues before the CDR3 terminus, with the missing tail filled in from the germline J gene. The chain couples TRBV19 to TRBJ1-1; 9 bases map to TRBD1. Trimming removed 6 bases from V and 4 bases from J; junction bases left unmatched: 6. From germline, CDR1 is LNHDA and CDR2 SQIVND (reference sequence). This CDR3 comprises 14 residues. The CDR3 sequence is CASSRDRAGTEAFF. The sequenced part of the CDR3 DNA is TGTGCCAGTAGCCGGGACAGGGCGGGCACTGAA. Based on the CDR3 plus reference TRBV19 and TRBJ1-1, the full variable domain is DGGITQSPKYLFRKEGQNVTLSCEQNLNHDAMYWYRQDPGQGLRLIYYSQIVNDFQKGDIAEGYSVSREKKESFPLTVTSAQKNPTAFYLCASSRDRAGTEAFFGQGTRLTVV.

Points on this clone: The read ends 3 residues shy of where the CDR3 ends; the end is completed using the germline J gene. The rearrangement uses TRBV29-1 and TRBJ2-5; unclear D gene. V dropped 2 bases and J dropped 5 bases, with 9 bases sitting between them. The CDR3 extends over 12 amino acids. Germline V CDR1 and CDR2: SQVTM, ANQGSEA. CDR3 bases read: TGCAGCGTTGAAAAGGGCGAGGAGACC. Translated, it gives CSVEKGEET. The full CDR3 sequence reads CSVEKGEETQYF.

As regards this clone: The read gets to within 3 residues of the CDR3 end, and the germline J gene fills in the rest. This chain connects TRBV7-8 to TRBJ1-4; D possibly corresponds to TRBD1 (5 bases). There are 16 residues in the CDR3. Trimming shortened V by 8 bases and J by 3 bases, and 19 bases separated the two germline ends. CDR1 and CDR2 from the germline V gene are SGHVS and FQNEAQ. The CDR3 sequence is CASATVLAGPNEKLFF. The CDR3 bases that were read are TGTGCCAGCGCTACGGTCTTAGCAGGGCCTAATGAAAAA.

Details on this clone: Read sequence stops 3 residues before the CDR3 end, and the germline J gene provides the missing end. The chain recombines TRBV18 with TRBJ1-4, with 8 bases matching TRBD1. V dropped 1 base and J dropped 7; count of bases not matched to a gene: 2. This CDR3 is 14 amino acids long. Germline lookup yields CDR1 KGHSH and CDR2 LQKENI. The part of the CDR3 DNA that was read is TGTGCCAGCTCACCACTCGGGACAGGTGAAAAA. This encodes CASSPLGTGEK. The CDR3 reads in full as CASSPLGTGEKLFF.

With respect to this clone: The read falls 3 residues short of the CDR3 end, and the missing part is taken from the germline J gene. V usage is TRBV7-1 and J usage is TRBJ1-1; 7 positions agree with TRBD1. TRBV7-1 falls under the ORF class, with uncertain function. The CDR3 has 21 residues. V trimming: 3 bases; J trimming: 0 bases; junction bases outside the gene matches: 22. CDR3 bases read: TGTGCCAGCAGCTCCCAATACTCCGATTCCGACAGGGACAACATGAACACTGAA. This translates into CASSSQYSDSDRDNMNTE. The full CDR3 reads CASSSQYSDSDRDNMNTEAFF.

Regarding this clone: The read finishes 3 residues shy of the CDR3 end, and the germline J gene is used to complete it. The chain links TRBV18 to TRBJ2-1, with 7 bases aligning to TRBD2. CDR1 is KGHSH, CDR2 LQKENI, per germline. The length of the CDR3 is 16 residues. The V gene end was trimmed by 5 bases and the J gene end by 7 bases; junction bases not matched to a gene: 14. The CDR3 is CASSEDRLAGINEQFF. The covered CDR3 bases are TGTGCCAGCTCAGAGGATAGACTAGCCGGGATAAATGAG.

The CDR3 spells CASSSQVLNTGELFF. CDR3 bases read: TGTGCCAGCAGCTCACAGGTTTTGAACACCGGGGAG. The chain carries TRBV7-3 and TRBJ2-2; the D gene is possibly TRBD1 (5 bases). Read sequence stops 3 residues before the CDR3 end, and the germline J gene provides the missing end. CDR1 SGHTA and CDR2 FQGTGA come from the germline V gene. CDR3 length: 15 residues. The V end lost 4 bases, the J end lost 1 base, and 10 bases lay between the germline ends.

The CDR3 region is CAWSSGSFDTQYF. The sequenced part of the CDR3 DNA is TGTGCCTGGTCTAGCGGGAGTTTCGATACG. V and J are TRBV30 and TRBJ2-3, with 10 bases identical to TRBD2. The read is 3 residues too short to cover the CDR3 end, so that end is filled in from the germline J gene. The V segment lost 5 bases and the J segment 6 bases; nucleotides outside the gene matches: 5. In germline, CDR1 is GTSNPN, CDR2 SVGIG (reference sequence). The CDR3 contains 13 residues.

About this clone itself: The missing CDR3 end, 3 residues past where the read stops, is filled in from the germline J gene. V gene TRBV7-9 combines with J gene TRBJ2-7; 7 bases align to TRBD1. V lost 5 bases, J lost 3 bases, and 4 bases stayed unmatched. This CDR3 spans 13 amino acids. CDR1 SEHNR and CDR2 FQNEAQ come from the germline V gene (reference sequence). The CDR3 DNA, read in part, is TGTGCCAGCAGCCTGGGACAGATCTACGAG. It yields the protein CASSLGQIYE. In full, the CDR3 is CASSLGQIYEQYF.

The part of the CDR3 DNA that was read is TGCGCCAGCAGCTCCGGACTAGCGGGATTCGAG. Its translation is CASSSGLAGFE. Given in full, the CDR3 is CASSSGLAGFEQYF. The genes are TRBV5-1 and TRBJ2-7; 12 nucleotides agree with TRBD2. The read falls 3 residues short of the CDR3 end, and the missing part is taken from the germline J gene. V trimming: 3 bases; J trimming: 6 bases; junction bases outside the gene matches: 4. This CDR3 contains 14 residues. Per germline, CDR1 SGHRS and CDR2 YFSETQ.

Comment on this clone: The CDR3 end is not reached by the read, which stops 3 residues before it; the germline J gene fills it in. This chain links TRBV6-2 or TRBV6-3 with TRBJ2-3, with TRBD1 as a possible D gene (5 bases). This CDR3 is 14 amino acids long. Trimming took 7 bases from V and 4 from J, leaving 15 bases between them. Germline V gene data show CDR1 as MNHEY and CDR2 as SVGEGT. The CDR3 is CASTPGSYADTQYF. The part of the CDR3 DNA that was read is TGTGCCAGCACCCCAGGGTCATACGCAGATACG.

Note on this clone: Read coverage stops 3 residues before the CDR3 terminus; the germline J gene supplies the remainder. The chain employs TRBV18 and TRBJ2-5; possibly TRBD2 for D (6 bases). With 2 bases removed from V and 1 base from J, the gap between germline ends came to 11 bases. This CDR3 has 15 residues. Germline CDR1 KGHSH, CDR2 LQKENI. CDR3 DNA (partial): TGTGCCAGCTCACCAGGGCGGGGTCTCCAAGAGACC. It codes for CASSPGRGLQET. The full CDR3 sequence reads CASSPGRGLQETQYF.

For this clone: The CDR3 goes on 3 residues after the read ends, and that part is filled in from the germline J gene. The chain recombines TRBV30 with TRBJ2-3; D ambiguous. The CDR3 contains 14 residues. Germline loops: CDR1 GTSNPN, CDR2 SVGIG (reference sequence). Between the trimmed V and J ends, which lost 0 bases and 0 bases, there was a span of 7 bases. This CDR3 reads CAWSVRSSTDTQYF. The CDR3 DNA, read in part, is TGTGCCTGGAGTGTACGGTCGAGCACAGATACG.